Reported below is one T cell receptor beta chain. This clone's antigen is unknown. Base qualities are not recorded, but no much larger clone differs from it by a single base. The data belong to a study of blood T cell repertoires in COVID-19 (dated by TCRdb to 2020 to 2022). Some background on the complete study: The collaborator samples originated in the United States, Italy and Spain and spanned the acute and convalescent phases of COVID-19. The material from the prospective study consisted of cDNA or gDNA derived from T cells, B-cell-depleted T cells, or PBMCs. The dataset comprised deeply sampled blood TCRbeta repertoires from subjects exposed to, actively infected with, or recovered from COVID-19. The repertoires were released in a freely available public database intended as a resource for research on the immune response to SARS-CoV-2. The samples were drawn from the first 160 participants of the ongoing ImmuneRACE study and from 1,254 subjects provided by 6 global collaborators. Sample metadata almost always included a de-identified subject ID, COVID-19 status, age in years and sex. Where available, HLA class I and class II types were taken from metadata supplied by the sample provider and were not determined by assay-based typing. General study outcomes and caveats: The quantity of clinical and demographic metadata differed by source and by participant and was supplied without curation.

TCRbeta CDR3 regions were amplified from genomic DNA using the immunoSEQ Assay, a bias-controlled multiplex PCR. The authors processed their data as follows. The number of nucleated cells in each sample was estimated by amplification of reference gene primers within the assay. To quantify the absolute abundance of each unique TCRbeta CDR3 rearrangement, sequence reads were collapsed and filtered. For each sample, productive Simpson clonality was calculated as the square root of Simpson's diversity index across productive rearrangements. In TCRdb, the immuneACCESS table is reduced to in-frame sequences with V and J assigned. These tables do not hold every clone; where another copy was compared, an unresolved V gene accounts for under half, and the others remain unexplained. V, J and clone size derive from that table, while D and trimming were established from the DNA sequence. The sample yields 200,000 to 300,000 clones; more than 85% were counted once. Around 5% of the sample goes to the ten largest clones.

In Seattle, one collaborating source enrolled patients while the infection was active and tracked those patients longitudinally over the course of disease. Each collaborating institution followed its own protocols to collect whole blood in K2EDTA tubes. For TCRbeta analysis, collaborator samples were shipped as frozen whole blood, as isolated PBMCs, or as DNA extracted from either sample type. V is cut by 2 bases and J by 7 bases, and the space between the germline ends is 20 bases. CDR1 and CDR2 are drawn from the germline V gene: MNHEY, SVGAGI. The CDR3 measures 16 amino acids from cysteine to phenylalanine. The sequence is cut down to CDR3 DNA, 48 bases in frame from base 1.

This sequence uses TRBV6-5 and TRBJ1-1, with the D segment identity uncertain. This sequence originates from a woman aged 60-75 years with COVID-19, enrolled during active disease. Sequenced input: peripheral blood. The DNA sequence is as follows: TGTGCCAGCAGTTACGAAGGACTCTGGGTTAATGGTGAAGCTTTCTTT. Translation gives CASSYEGLWVNGEAFF.